This TCR beta chain was retrieved from a study of blood T cell repertoires in COVID-19. About the research overall: Material from acute and convalescent COVID-19 was sourced from the United States, Italy and Spain. T cells, B-cell-depleted T cells, or PBMCs provided the cDNA or gDNA that served as material.

Between the trimmed V and J ends, which lost 6 bases and 13 bases, there was a span of 16 bases. CDR1 and CDR2 from the germline V gene are KGHSH and LQKENI. This CDR3 contains 12 residues. All enrollees were about 18 to 90 years old and from around 25 US areas. Clones were sequenced by immunoSEQ multiplex PCR, and TCRdb holds only the in-frame ones, with some missing. This table holds under 400,000 clones, 86% found once. The material sequenced was PBMCs or T cells enriched from blood (not recorded which). The receptor was derived from a woman aged 40 to 50 with acute COVID-19. This chain connects TRBV18 to TRBJ2-1; D is uncertain. The CDR3 loop reads CASSPREEIQFF. CDR3 coding DNA: TGTGCCAGCTCCCCCCGCGAGGAGATTCAGTTCTTC. The full variable domain, with the rest looked up from reference TRBV18 and TRBJ2-1, is NAGVMQNPRHLVRRRGQEARLRCSPMKGHSHVYWYRQLPEEGLKFMVYLQKENIIDESGMPKERFSAEFPKEGPSILRIQQVVRGDSAAYFCASSPREEIQFFGPGTRLTVL.